This T cell receptor (beta chain) was found in a study of identical twins. This clonotype was seen only once. Its antigen is still unknown. Germline V gene data show CDR1 as LNHNV and CDR2 as YYDKDF (reference sequence). This CDR3 has 15 residues. With 0 bases removed from V and 6 bases from J, the gap between germline ends came to 11 bases. TCRdb ran MiXCR on the 5' RACE reads and lists one entry per CDR3 protein. The table includes approximately 280,000 distinct CDR3 sequences, under 9% detected once. Study outcomes and limitations: Out-of-frame alpha sequences common to twins were enriched for low generation probability. Conclusions relied on cross-sectional statistical analysis, not following the same donors.

These data are also associated with another study on yellow fever vaccine responses in identical twins.

The sequencing sample was made of memory (CD45RO+) T cells sorted from blood. The receptor was isolated from a woman aged 18-29 years in good health. The chain couples TRBV15 to TRBJ1-4; no clear D. DNA for the CDR3: TGTGCCACCAGCAGAGACCTCGGGCCTGATGAAAAACTGTTTTTT. This encodes CATSRDLGPDEKLFF.